Following are 31 T cell receptor beta chains from one sample sequenced in a study of shared clonotypes between healthy human individuals. The protocol was immunoSEQ multiplex PCR, while the TCRdb copy is restricted to in-frame clones and leaves out a portion. The table has 500,000 to 550,000 clones, about 96% seen once. Sequenced: naive CD4+ T cells sorted from blood. Subset meaning: CD45RA+ positively selected. These receptors originate from a woman aged 25-40 years in good health.

V is TRBV28 and J is TRBJ2-7, with unresolved D. V shed 7 bases and J shed 1 base, with 5 bases lying between them. In germline, CDR1 is MDHEN, CDR2 SYDVKM. The CDR3 runs to 11 residues. CDR3 loop: CASIGSYEQYF. CDR3 DNA: TGTGCCAGCATTGGATCCTACGAGCAGTACTTC.

The rearrangement joins TRBV7-9 to TRBJ2-1; D uncertain. The germline V and J ends were trimmed by 4 bases and 15 bases, with 7 bases remaining between them. CDR1 and CDR2 from the germline V gene are SEHNR and FQNEAQ (reference sequence). This CDR3 contains 9 residues. The CDR3 is CASSSLSFF. The CDR3 nucleotides read TGTGCCAGCAGCTCCCTGTCGTTCTTC.

This clone was seen a single time. The CDR3 DNA sequence: TGTGCCAGCACCCGCGGGACCGTTAGCACAGATACGCAGTATTTT. This encodes CASTRGTVSTDTQYF. The genes are TRBV28 and TRBJ2-3, with TRBD2 as a possible D gene (6 bases). From germline, CDR1 is MDHEN and CDR2 SYDVKM. V was shortened by 7 bases and J by 0 bases, with 14 bases between the two germline ends. The CDR3 loop spans 15 amino acids.

The chain uses TRBV19 and TRBJ2-7; 9 nucleotides agree with TRBD1. The CDR3 runs to 15 residues. Germline V lookup: CDR1 LNHDA, CDR2 SQIVND (reference sequence). Trimming cost V 6 bases and J 2 bases; bases outside gene matches: 8. CDR3 nucleotides: TGTGCCAGTAGCCGTACCGGGACAGGGACCTACGAGCAGTACTTC. This sequence encodes CASSRTGTGTYEQYF.

The V gene is TRBV2, the J gene TRBJ2-5, with TRBD1 identical over 7 bases. Germline V gives CDR1 SNHLY, CDR2 FYNNEI. With 4 bases clipped from V and 4 bases from J, the junction kept 9 bases outside the gene matches. The CDR3 is 15 residues long. DNA for the CDR3: TGTGCCAGCAGTGCCGTAGGGGGCTTCCGAGAGACCCAGTACTTC. Amino acids: CASSAVGGFRETQYF.

The rearrangement uses TRBV28 and TRBJ1-1; D may be TRBD1 (6 bases). Trimming removed 5 bases from V and 3 bases from J, with 10 bases in between. CDR1 and CDR2 (germline): MDHEN, SYDVKM. This CDR3 has 13 residues. CDR3 in amino acids: CASSAQGDTEAFF. The CDR3 DNA sequence: TGTGCCAGCAGTGCACAGGGAGACACTGAAGCTTTCTTT.

The chain has TRBV28 and TRBJ2-5, with 12 positions matching TRBD1. Trimming took 2 bases from V and 5 from J; bases not matched to a gene: 9. The germline CDR1 and CDR2 sequences are MDHEN and SYDVKM. This CDR3 contains 17 residues. The CDR3 reads CASSLIGTGGRRETQYF. Here the CDR3 DNA reads TGTGCCAGCAGTTTAATAGGGACAGGGGGCCGGCGGGAGACCCAGTACTTC.

The chain links TRBV19 to TRBJ2-5; D is perhaps TRBD2 (5 bases). Trimming shortened V by 3 bases and J by 4 bases, and 15 bases separated the two germline ends. Germline CDR1 and CDR2: LNHDA and SQIVND (reference sequence). This CDR3 is built from 15 residues. CDR3 sequence (DNA): TGTGCCAGTAGTATTCCGACCCTAAGCGGAGAGACCCAGTACTTC. Protein product: CASSIPTLSGETQYF.

This chain joins TRBV28 and TRBJ2-3, with TRBD1 as a possible D gene (5 bases). V dropped 4 bases and J dropped 6 bases, with 17 bases sitting between them. The CDR3 sequence is 15 residues long. Germline assignment: CDR1 MDHEN and CDR2 SYDVKM. CDR3 coding DNA: TGTGCCAGCAGTTCGACAGATAACGTGGGGGATACGCAGTATTTT. This translates into CASSSTDNVGDTQYF.

This rearrangement joins TRBV27 to TRBJ2-5, with 8 positions matching TRBD2. This CDR3 is built from 15 residues. J lost 11 bases, V lost 5 bases, and 16 bases had no gene match. Germline assignment: CDR1 MNHEY and CDR2 SMNVEV (reference sequence). The CDR3 nucleotides are TGTGCCAGCAGTACCTGGACTAGCTCCCCCTCTCATCAGTACTTC. Protein sequence: CASSTWTSSPSHQYF.

The rearrangement uses TRBV2 and TRBJ2-7; 9 nucleotides line up with TRBD2. The CDR3 runs to 15 residues. The V gene end was trimmed by 2 bases and the J gene end by 3 bases; junction bases not matched to a gene: 5. Germline V gene data show CDR1 as SNHLY and CDR2 as FYNNEI. This CDR3 is CASSEQGTSSYEQYF. DNA of the CDR3: TGTGCCAGCAGTGAACAAGGGACTAGCAGCTACGAGCAGTACTTC.

This chain joins TRBV5-1 and TRBJ2-7, with 7 bases lining up with TRBD2. V was pared by 1 base and J by 0 bases, with 4 bases of the junction left unmatched. This CDR3 has 15 amino acids. From germline, CDR1 is SGHRS and CDR2 YFSETQ. The CDR3 DNA is TGCGCCAGCAGCTTGAAGAGACTAGCCTCCTACGAGCAGTACTTC. Amino acid sequence: CASSLKRLASYEQYF. Full variable domain (remainder filled in from reference TRBV5-1 and TRBJ2-7): KAGVTQTPRYLIKTRGQQVTLSCSPISGHRSVSWYQQTPGQGLQFLFEYFSETQRNKGNFPGRFSGRQFSNSRSEMNVSTLELGDSALYLCASSLKRLASYEQYFGPGTRLTVT.

This chain uses TRBV2 with TRBJ1-1, with D perhaps TRBD1 (6 bases). There are 14 residues in the CDR3. The V end lost 11 bases, the J end lost 6 bases, and 22 bases lay between the germline ends. From germline, CDR1 is SNHLY and CDR2 FYNNEI. Written as DNA, the CDR3 is TGTGCCGTACGGAGACTACAGGGTCTCGCTGAAGCTTTCTTT. Protein sequence: CAVRRLQGLAEAFF.

This clone appeared a single time. This rearrangement joins TRBV2 to TRBJ2-1, with a tentative D call TRBD1 (6 bases). The V end was cut by 8 bases, the J end by 0 bases, with 17 bases between. The CDR3 length is 16 residues. Germline loops: CDR1 SNHLY, CDR2 FYNNEI. Here the CDR3 reads CASDPTGRSSYNEQFF. CDR3 coding DNA: TGTGCCAGCGACCCGACAGGACGGAGCTCCTACAATGAGCAGTTCTTC.

The rearrangement links TRBV11-2 to TRBJ1-2; D may be TRBD1 (5 bases). Germline CDR1 and CDR2: SGHAT and FQNNGV. Trimming shortened V by 1 base and J by 7 bases, and 13 bases separated the two germline ends. This CDR3 is built from 14 residues. CDR3 in amino acids: CASSLGRGAGGYTF. The DNA of the CDR3 is TGTGCCAGCAGCTTAGGGAGAGGGGCGGGTGGCTACACCTTC.

The chain links TRBV7-9 to TRBJ1-1; D uncertain. Trimming removed 0 bases at V and 1 base at J, with 6 bases between. The CDR3 sequence is 14 residues long. Germline V gene data show CDR1 as SEHNR and CDR2 as FQNEAQ (reference sequence). Here the CDR3 reads CASSLAPENTEAFF. The CDR3 DNA reads TGTGCCAGCAGCTTAGCGCCAGAGAACACTGAAGCTTTCTTT.

This clone was found a few times. The chain has TRBV19 and TRBJ1-2; D not resolved. The V gene lost 2 bases and the J gene lost 3 bases, with 7 bases spanning the gap. This CDR3 spans 13 amino acids. Germline V lookup: CDR1 LNHDA, CDR2 SQIVND (reference sequence). In DNA form, the CDR3 reads TGTGCCAGTAGTATACAGTTGGACTATGGCTACACCTTC. Residues: CASSIQLDYGYTF. Using reference TRBV19 and TRBJ1-2 for the parts outside the CDR3, the full variable domain is DGGITQSPKYLFRKEGQNVTLSCEQNLNHDAMYWYRQDPGQGLRLIYYSQIVNDFQKGDIAEGYSVSREKKESFPLTVTSAQKNPTAFYLCASSIQLDYGYTFGSGTRLTVV.

This chain links TRBV15 with TRBJ2-3, with a tentative D call TRBD2 (6 bases). Trimming took 1 base from V and 2 from J, leaving 16 bases between them. Germline values: CDR1 LNHNV, CDR2 YYDKDF (reference sequence). This CDR3 comprises 17 residues. CDR3 DNA sequence: TGTGCCACCAGCAGAGGCGCTCCGGGAGCTATCACAGATACGCAGTATTTT. Amino acids: CATSRGAPGAITDTQYF.

The chain links TRBV30 to TRBJ1-4; D ambiguous. The CDR3 is made up of 13 amino acids. With 2 bases removed from V and 8 bases from J, the gap between germline ends came to 12 bases. Germline V gene sequence: CDR1 GTSNPN, CDR2 SVGIG (reference sequence). The CDR3 here is CAWSPNAGEKLFF. The CDR3 nucleotides are TGTGCCTGGAGTCCAAACGCGGGGGAAAAACTGTTTTTT.

The V call is TRBV19, the J call TRBJ1-5; maybe TRBD1 (5 bases). Germline values: CDR1 LNHDA, CDR2 SQIVND (reference sequence). V was pared by 4 bases and J by 2 bases, with 15 bases between. The CDR3 is 16 amino acids. This chain's CDR3 is CASSTPGLRRNQPQHF. For the CDR3, the DNA is TGTGCCAGTAGTACCCCGGGACTCAGGCGCAATCAGCCCCAGCATTTT.

V is TRBV10-3 and J is TRBJ2-7; 9 bases map to TRBD1. Germline V CDR1 and CDR2: ENHRY, SYGVKD. V gave up 5 bases and J gave up 6 bases; unmatched junction bases: 5. This CDR3 contains 13 residues. The chain's CDR3 is CAISTGQGGEQYF. The CDR3, as DNA: TGTGCCATCAGTACGGGACAGGGAGGCGAGCAGTACTTC.

This rearrangement joins TRBV5-1 to TRBJ1-2; no definite D call. Germline values: CDR1 SGHRS, CDR2 YFSETQ. This CDR3 region has 16 residues. V was shortened by 6 bases and J by 4 bases, with 22 bases between the two germline ends. CDR3 DNA: TGCGCCAGCACTCATGACCGCGGGGAACGGAGCTATGGCTACACCTTC. Protein sequence: CASTHDRGERSYGYTF.

V gene TRBV28 combines with J gene TRBJ2-7; perhaps TRBD2 as D (5 bases). The V end was cut by 6 bases, the J end by 5 bases, with 17 bases between. This CDR3 is 14 amino acids long. Germline CDR1 and CDR2: MDHEN and SYDVKM. The CDR3 coding sequence is TGTGCCAGCAGCCCCCCAGGAGGCTTGCACGAGCAGTACTTC. Encoded protein: CASSPPGGLHEQYF.

In its sample, this clone was seen once. The CDR3 region is CASSLAQAGSSYNEQFF. Written as DNA, the CDR3 is TGCGCCAGCAGCTTGGCCCAAGCGGGGAGCTCCTACAATGAGCAGTTCTTC. The chain is built from TRBV5-1 and TRBJ2-1, with TRBD2 matching over 7 bases. CDR3 size: 17 residues. V trimming: 0 bases; J trimming: 0 bases; junction bases outside the gene matches: 6. Germline V gene data show CDR1 as SGHRS and CDR2 as YFSETQ.

This sequence joins TRBV7-9 and TRBJ2-7; 7 nucleotides line up with TRBD1. Germline V gene data show CDR1 as SEHNR and CDR2 as FQNEAQ (reference sequence). The J segment lost 0 bases and the V segment lost 3 bases, leaving 2 bases of the junction unmatched. This CDR3 spans 14 amino acids. CDR3 nucleotides: TGTGCCAGCAGCTTCGCAGGGGGCTCCTACGAGCAGTACTTC. This sequence encodes CASSFAGGSYEQYF.

The chain is built from TRBV11-2 and TRBJ2-7; 7 nucleotides line up with TRBD1. The germline CDR1 and CDR2 sequences are SGHAT and FQNNGV. This CDR3 has 14 amino acids. Unmatched junction bases numbered 6, after V lost 5 bases and J lost 2 bases. CDR3 DNA sequence: TGTGCCAGCAGCCTCTATAGGGGGCCCTACGAGCAGTACTTC. It is translated as CASSLYRGPYEQYF.

The rearrangement joins TRBV19 to TRBJ2-3, with a weak D call TRBD2 (6 bases). CDR3 size: 15 residues. Germline loops: CDR1 LNHDA, CDR2 SQIVND (reference sequence). V was clipped by 4 bases and J by 2 bases, with 13 bases between them. CDR3 sequence (DNA): TGTGCCAGTAGTAATAGCGGTTCACTCACAGATACGCAGTATTTT. Protein sequence: CASSNSGSLTDTQYF.

V is TRBV2 and J is TRBJ1-2; D uncertain. In germline, CDR1 is SNHLY, CDR2 FYNNEI. V dropped 7 bases and J dropped 6 bases, with 15 bases sitting between them. This CDR3 contains 13 residues. The CDR3 nucleotides read TGTGCCAGCACCGCACGGGGTGTGGATGGCTACACCTTC. It codes for CASTARGVDGYTF.

The DNA of the CDR3 is TGTGCCAGCGGTCGCAGGGTGAACACTGAAGCTTTCTTT. It specifies CASGRRVNTEAFF. V and J are TRBV28 and TRBJ1-1; the D gene is possibly TRBD1 (5 bases). V was pared by 8 bases and J by 0 bases, with 10 bases between. The CDR3 has 13 amino acids. Germline V lookup: CDR1 MDHEN, CDR2 SYDVKM.

The rearrangement uses TRBV6-6 and TRBJ1-5; the D is unclear. Per germline, CDR1 MNHNY and CDR2 SVGAGI (reference sequence). This CDR3 has 13 amino acids. Trimming left V 5 bases short and J 0 bases short, with 5 bases between. CDR3 protein: CASSRDSNQPQHF. As DNA, the CDR3 is TGTGCCAGCAGTCGGGATAGCAATCAGCCCCAGCATTTT.

This clone came up once. The chain employs TRBV18 and TRBJ2-3; 10 positions match TRBD1. Germline assignment: CDR1 KGHSH and CDR2 LQKENI. The CDR3 covers 14 residues. The V segment lost 3 bases and the J segment 5 bases; nucleotides outside the gene matches: 2. The CDR3 nucleotides read TGTGCCAGCTCACCGACAGGGGGCATAGATACGCAGTATTTT. The encoded protein is CASSPTGGIDTQYF.